This entry lists 6 T cell receptor beta chains sequenced from one sample in a study of T cells in localized non-small cell lung cancer. Here immunoSEQ multiplex PCR was the method, and the copy in TCRdb shows in-frame clones only, minus some. This sample carries over 30,000 clones, approximately 80% of them seen once, and the ten largest clones take approximately 31%. The material was peripheral blood, obtained before any cancer treatment. These TCRs come from a male donor aged 60 or over with stage II squamous cell lung carcinoma.

The chain links TRBV7-7 to TRBJ2-1, with TRBD2 matching over 7 bases. With 5 bases clipped from V and 5 bases from J, the junction kept 9 bases outside the gene matches. There are 15 residues in the CDR3. Germline V lookup: CDR1 SSHAT, CDR2 FNYEAQ (reference sequence). In DNA, the CDR3 is TGTGCCAGCAGCCCTCTAGCGGCAGAGAACAATGAGCAGTTCTTC. It is translated as CASSPLAAENNEQFF. The full variable domain, completed using reference TRBV7-7 and TRBJ2-1, is GAGVSQSPRYKVTKRGQDVTLRCDPISSHATLYWYQQALGQGPEFLTYFNYEAQPDKSGLPSDRFSAERPEGSISTLTIQRTEQRDSAMYRCASSPLAAENNEQFFGPGTRLTVL.

The J gene is TRBJ2-5, the V gene TRBV7-9, with TRBD2 identical over 13 bases. V lost 5 bases and J lost 0; bases outside the gene matches: 12. The CDR3 is made up of 19 amino acids. Germline V gene data show CDR1 as SEHNR and CDR2 as FQNEAQ (reference sequence). DNA of the CDR3: TGTGCCAGCAGCCGACCTCAGAGGACTAGCGGGAGAGACCAAGAGACCCAGTACTTC. This sequence encodes CASSRPQRTSGRDQETQYF.

This clone occurred a few times. The chain couples TRBV30 to TRBJ1-6, with 7 bases matching TRBD1. This CDR3 is built from 13 residues. V shed 4 bases, J shed 5 bases, and the junction held 2 bases outside the gene matches. Germline lookup yields CDR1 GTSNPN and CDR2 SVGIG (reference sequence). CDR3 amino acids: CAWTTGHNSPLHF. The CDR3 DNA reads as TGTGCCTGGACGACAGGGCATAATTCACCCCTCCACTTT.

This clone rates as medium-sized (0.01 to 0.1%). The chain has TRBV10-3 and TRBJ1-2; TRBD1 might be the D (5 bases). Germline CDR1 and CDR2: ENHRY and SYGVKD. This CDR3 has 14 residues. Trimming removed 1 base at V and 1 base at J, with 7 bases between. Here the CDR3 reads CAISEWDYNYGYTF. Written as DNA, the CDR3 is TGTGCCATCAGTGAGTGGGACTATAACTATGGCTACACCTTC.

The chain couples TRBV6-1 to TRBJ2-1; D is undetermined. V was trimmed by 2 bases and J by 8 bases, leaving 13 bases between them. Germline V gives CDR1 MNHNS, CDR2 SASEGT. CDR3 length: 14 amino acids. This chain's CDR3 is CASSERLATDEQFF. DNA of the CDR3: TGTGCCAGCAGTGAACGGTTAGCTACGGATGAGCAGTTCTTC.

Comment on this clone: The junction differs from germline at one of its ends, possibly a read error. J is TRBJ2-5 and V is TRBV5-1; D may be TRBD1 (6 bases). The germline V gene has CDR1 SGHRS and CDR2 YFSETQ. The CDR3 runs to 13 residues. The CDR3, as DNA: TGCGCCAGCAGCATACAGGGACCCGAGACCCAGCACTTC. Residues: CASSIQGPETQHF.